This T cell receptor (beta chain) comes out of a study of blood T cell repertoires in COVID-19. Authors' methods: Using reference gene primer amplification, nucleated cell counts were estimated. Data came from immunoSEQ multiplex PCR; TCRdb stores just in-frame clones and leaves some out. V and J calls and clone size are copied from that table; D and trimming were computed from the DNA. The sample includes about 260,000 clones, over 65% of them seen just once. This CDR3 contains 14 residues. From germline, CDR1 is KGHDR and CDR2 SFDVKD. Trimming left V 5 bases short and J 2 bases short, with 10 bases between.

Sequences were obtained from peripheral blood. The TCR was taken from a man aged 60 to 75 who had recovered from COVID-19. The chain couples TRBV24-1 to TRBJ2-3, with a weak D call TRBD2 (6 bases). This chain's CDR3 is CATSVEGLTDTQYF. CDR3 sequence (DNA): TGTGCCACCAGTGTGGAGGGCCTCACAGATACGCAGTATTTT.